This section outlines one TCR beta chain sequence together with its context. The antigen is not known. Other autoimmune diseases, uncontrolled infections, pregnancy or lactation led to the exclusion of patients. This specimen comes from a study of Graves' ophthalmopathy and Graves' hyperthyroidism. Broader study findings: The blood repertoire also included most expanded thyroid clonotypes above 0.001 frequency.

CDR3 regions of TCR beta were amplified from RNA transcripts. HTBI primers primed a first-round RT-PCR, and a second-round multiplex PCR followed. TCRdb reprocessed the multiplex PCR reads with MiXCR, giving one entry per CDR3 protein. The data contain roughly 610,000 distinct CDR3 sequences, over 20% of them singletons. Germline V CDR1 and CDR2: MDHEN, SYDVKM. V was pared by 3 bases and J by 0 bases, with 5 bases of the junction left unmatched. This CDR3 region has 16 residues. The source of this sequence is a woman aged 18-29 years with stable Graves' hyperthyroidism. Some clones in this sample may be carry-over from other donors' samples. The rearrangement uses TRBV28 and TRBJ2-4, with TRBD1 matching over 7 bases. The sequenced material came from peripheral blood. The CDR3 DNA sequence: TGTGCCAGCAGTTTGGGGACAGACCTAGCCAAAAACATTCAGTACTTC. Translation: CASSLGTDLAKNIQYF.